Shown below are 7 T cell receptor beta chains from a single sample sequenced in a study of T cells in Graves' hyperthyroidism and ophthalmopathy. It was RNA transcripts that yielded the amplified TCR beta CDR3 regions. TCR CDR3 underwent first-round RT-PCR with the HTBI primer set. A single record per CDR3 protein comes from TCRdb applying MiXCR to the multiplex PCR reads. The repertoire consists of about 620,000 distinct CDR3 sequences, with around 15% occurring once and the leading ten covering 3% to 4.5%. Sequenced sample: blood. Receptors originate from a woman aged 25 to 45 with Graves' hyperthyroidism.

The V call is TRBV20-1, the J call TRBJ2-2; no reliable D call. CDR1 is DFQATT and CDR2 is SNEGSKA in the germline V gene (reference sequence). Trimming pared 3 bases from V and 1 base from J, leaving 9 bases between. The CDR3 has 14 residues. CDR3 coding DNA: TGCAGTGCTAGCGTCGGTCAGAACACCGGGGAGCTGTTTTTT. It yields the protein CSASVGQNTGELFF.

Note on this clonotype: A much larger clone differs by one base, so this may be a read error. The chain links TRBV27 to TRBJ2-3; 9 bases fit TRBD2. Germline V gene sequence: CDR1 MNHEY, CDR2 SMNVEV (reference sequence). This CDR3 is built from 15 residues. For the CDR3, the DNA is TGTGCCCGCAGCGTTAGCGGGAGAGGGACAGATACGCAGTATTTT. Translation: CARSVSGRGTDTQYF.

The chain uses TRBV25-1 and TRBJ2-1; D perhaps matches TRBD2 (5 bases). Germline V gene lookup returns CDR1 MGHDK and CDR2 SYGVNS. This CDR3 is built from 13 residues. The V end was cut by 2 bases, the J end by 9 bases, with 11 bases between. CDR3 in DNA: TGTGCCAGCAGTGAAGTAGGGAGTTTTGAGCAGTTCTTC. It yields the protein CASSEVGSFEQFF. The full variable domain, in which reference TRBV25-1 and TRBJ2-1 provide the parts outside the CDR3, is EADIYQTPRYLVIGTGKKITLECSQTMGHDKMYWYQQDPGMELHLIHYSYGVNSTEKGDLSSESTVSRIRTEHFPLTLESARPSHTSQYLCASSEVGSFEQFFGPGTRLTVL.

Many counts were recorded for this clonotype. The DNA for the CDR3 is TGTGCCAGCAGTCGACCACAGGGACCCTATGGCTACACCTTC. It encodes CASSRPQGPYGYTF. The chain joins TRBV2 to TRBJ1-2, with a weak D call TRBD1 (6 bases). The CDR3 length is 14 residues. Germline values: CDR1 SNHLY, CDR2 FYNNEI. V was pared by 5 bases and J by 4 bases, with 14 bases between. The variable domain in full, completed from reference TRBV2 and TRBJ1-2, reads EPEVTQTPSHQVTQMGQEVILRCVPISNHLYFYWYRQILGQKVEFLVSFYNNEISEKSEIFDDQFSVERPDGSNFTLKIRSTKLEDSAMYFCASSRPQGPYGYTFGSGTRLTVV.

This clonotype was seen repeatedly, ten times or more. The chain uses TRBV29-1 and TRBJ1-2; D not certain. Germline loops: CDR1 SQVTM, CDR2 ANQGSEA. The CDR3 consists of 15 residues. V lost 6 bases, J lost 2 bases, and 19 bases lay in between. In DNA form, the CDR3 reads TGCAGCGTAAGTGGGGAAGGCAGCAGAAACTATGGCTACACCTTC. It translates to CSVSGEGSRNYGYTF. Full variable domain (outside the CDR3, taken from reference TRBV29-1 and TRBJ1-2): SAVISQKPSRDICQRGTSLTIQCQVDSQVTMMFWYRQQPGQSLTLIATANQGSEATYESGFVIDKFPISRPNLTFSTLTVSNMSPEDSSIYLCSVSGEGSRNYGYTFGSGTRLTVV.

Remarks on this clonotype: The germline gene is not matched at one end of the junction; a read error may be the cause. The chain joins TRBV7-7 to TRBJ2-1, with 7 bases matching TRBD1. The CDR3 length is 15 residues. Germline V gene lookup returns CDR1 SSHAT and CDR2 FNYEAQ (reference sequence). The CDR3 sequence: CASSRTGARYNEQFF. The CDR3 nucleotides read TGTGCTAGCAGCCGGACAGGCGCCCGCTACAATGAGCAGTTCTTC.

The CDR3 DNA sequence: TGTGCCAGTAGTCTGGAGGGCCCAATTAGTGAGCAGTTCTTC. It is translated as CASSLEGPISEQFF. This chain connects TRBV19 to TRBJ2-1, with TRBD2 as a possible D gene (6 bases). There are 14 residues in the CDR3. The germline CDR1 and CDR2 sequences are LNHDA and SQIVND (reference sequence). The V end was cut by 5 bases, the J end by 9 bases, with 17 bases between.